The text below deals with one T cell receptor (beta chain). Germline-derived CDR1 and CDR2 are SQVTM and ANQGSEA. V lost 4 bases, J lost 7 bases, and 13 bases lay in between. CDR3 size: 12 residues. This entry is derived from a study of human T cells and chemical hapten exposure. As for time point: patch test 3, about 24 weeks after DPC sensitization. Sample treatment: therapeutic diphenylcyclopropenone sensitization with weekly scalp DPC. TCRdb reprocessed the RACE reads via MiXCR and lists one record per CDR3 protein. The sample yields around 85,000 distinct CDR3 sequences, over 10% seen once. This sequence originates from a woman aged 45-65 years with alopecia areata. Some clones in this sample may be carry-over from other donors' samples. Sample: whole blood, taken in connection with sensitization to the hapten diphenylcyclopropenone (DPC). The V call is TRBV29-1, the J call TRBJ1-2; D possibly corresponds to TRBD1 (5 bases). The CDR3 bases are TGCAGCGTTGCGGACACCATTGCTGGCTACACCTTC. Residues: CSVADTIAGYTF. Based on the CDR3 plus reference TRBV29-1 and TRBJ1-2, the full variable domain is SAVISQKPSRDICQRGTSLTIQCQVDSQVTMMFWYRQQPGQSLTLIATANQGSEATYESGFVIDKFPISRPNLTFSTLTVSNMSPEDSSIYLCSVADTIAGYTFGSGTRLTVV.